This record covers a single T cell receptor beta chain. What it recognizes is unknown. The record originates from a study of cytomegalovirus exposure and HLA in healthy donors. Between the trimmed V and J ends, which lost 5 bases and 3 bases, there was a span of 16 bases. This CDR3 contains 15 residues. CDR1 and CDR2 from the germline V gene are SGHAT and FQNNGV. The study's findings and limits: Several V segments, TRBV6-2 and TRBV6-3 among them, could not be told apart and were dropped. The majority of CMV-associated TCR beta chains were reported as apparently HLA-restricted in a later analysis. Analyses of presence and absence presupposed an approximately uniform sequencing depth across donors. A missense DCLRE1C variant was associated with V- and J-gene trimming of TCR beta chains in a later analysis, and an independent cohort replicated the association.

The PCR had 60 Vbeta and 13 Jbeta primers. Generated by immunoSEQ multiplex PCR, the TCRdb table keeps only in-frame clones and is missing some. The repertoire holds tens of thousands of clones, around 72% seen once, with 11% to 15% in the top ten. The sequenced sample consisted of PBMCs. This receptor was taken from a male donor in good health and CMV-seropositive. V gene TRBV11-2 combines with J gene TRBJ1-2, with D maybe TRBD1 (5 bases). CDR3 bases: TGTGCCAGCAGCCCTCAGGGACTTTCCCACTATGGCTACACCTTC. Translation: CASSPQGLSHYGYTF.